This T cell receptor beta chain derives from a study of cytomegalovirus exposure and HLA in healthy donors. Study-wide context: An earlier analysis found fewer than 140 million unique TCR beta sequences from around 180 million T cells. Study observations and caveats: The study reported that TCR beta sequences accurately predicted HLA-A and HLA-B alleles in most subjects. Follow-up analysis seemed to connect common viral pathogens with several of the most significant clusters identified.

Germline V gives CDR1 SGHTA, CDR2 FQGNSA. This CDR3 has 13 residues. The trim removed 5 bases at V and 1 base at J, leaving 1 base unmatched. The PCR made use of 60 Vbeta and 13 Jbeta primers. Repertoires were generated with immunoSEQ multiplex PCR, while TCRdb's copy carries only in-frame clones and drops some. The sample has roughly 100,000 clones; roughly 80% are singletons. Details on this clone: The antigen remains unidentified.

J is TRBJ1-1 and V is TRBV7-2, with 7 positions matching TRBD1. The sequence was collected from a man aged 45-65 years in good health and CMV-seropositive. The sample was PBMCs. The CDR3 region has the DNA TGTGCCAGCAGCCGACAGGGGAACACTGAAGCTTTCTTT. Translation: CASSRQGNTEAFF.